This TCR beta chain was documented in a study of blood T cell repertoires in COVID-19. While infection was still active, Seattle patients were enrolled and then followed longitudinally. V was clipped by 7 bases and J by 4 bases; unmatched bases: 10. Germline V lookup: CDR1 SNHLY, CDR2 FYNNEI. The CDR3 consists of 15 residues. Clones were sequenced by immunoSEQ multiplex PCR, and TCRdb holds only the in-frame ones, with some missing. Of some 80,000 clones listed, approximately 93% are singletons. The chain uses TRBV2 and TRBJ2-3; TRBD2 matches at 8 bases. The TCR was taken from a man aged 45-65 years with COVID-19, enrolled during active disease. Sequencing used peripheral blood. CDR3 region: CASNRVAGSPDTQYF. CDR3 bases: TGTGCCAGCAACCGCGTAGCGGGAAGTCCAGATACGCAGTATTTT.